Listed below are T cell receptor beta chains from one sample, sequenced in a study of naive and memory T cell subsets. Each CDR3 protein gets one entry after TCRdb re-called the UMI-ligation and nested PCR reads with MiXCR. The sample lists over 2,500 distinct CDR3 sequences, 5.2% seen once, with approximately 32% in the top ten. The specimen was CD4+ TEMRA cells from blood. These TCRs come from a human donor in good health. The CDR3 runs from the conserved cysteine through the conserved F or W. The order of the fields is J gene, clone size, D gene, V gene, CDR3 protein, CDR3 DNA. A D gene is named only where the DNA matches it firmly. A row's size may be missing; if present it is once, few, many or a size class.

TRBJ1-1	NA	TRBD1	TRBV5-4	CASSTRQGGTEAFF	TGTGCCAGCAGCACCCGACAGGGGGGCACTGAAGCTTTCTTT
TRBJ2-2	many	NA	TRBV19	CASTGFGTFGLRDTGELFF	TGTGCCAGTACCGGGTTTGGGACATTCGGGTTGAGGGACACCGGGGAGCTGTTTTTT
TRBJ2-2	many	TRBD1	TRBV7-9	CASSERDRGVGELFF	TGTGCCAGCAGCGAGAGGGACAGGGGCGTCGGGGAGCTGTTTTTT
TRBJ1-3	many	TRBD1	TRBV5-1	CASSSRDRGNTIYF	TGCGCCAGCAGCTCCCGGGACAGGGGAAACACCATATATTTT
TRBJ2-5	medium-sized	NA	TRBV5-1	CASSGGAAIQETQYF	TGCGCCAGCAGTGGGGGAGCGGCGATCCAAGAGACCCAGTACTTC
TRBJ1-2	few	TRBD1	TRBV19	CASSMTAGQGGVCTF	TGTGCCAGTAGTATGACGGCGGGACAGGGAGGGGTCTGCACCTTC
TRBJ2-3	many	NA	TRBV7-9	CASAFPRSNQGDTQYF	TGTGCCAGCGCCTTCCCTAGGAGTAACCAGGGAGATACGCAGTATTTT
TRBJ2-1	medium-sized	NA	TRBV4-1	CASSQHRDTYNEQFF	TGCGCCAGCAGCCAACACCGGGACACTTACAATGAGCAGTTCTTC
TRBJ2-7	medium-sized	TRBD2	TRBV7-6	CASSPLPRAGATGEQYF	TGTGCCAGCAGCCCACTCCCTCGGGCGGGAGCTACGGGGGAGCAGTACTTC
TRBJ2-1	medium-sized	TRBD2	TRBV9	CASSVGLAGGPGRGNEQFF	TGTGCCAGCAGCGTAGGACTAGCGGGAGGGCCGGGGAGAGGTAATGAGCAGTTCTTC
TRBJ1-5	medium-sized	TRBD1	TRBV20-1	CSAREDRGNQPQHF	TGCAGTGCTAGAGAGGACAGGGGTAATCAGCCCCAGCATTTT
TRBJ1-5	medium-sized	NA	TRBV7-2	CASRLAGDQPQHF	TGTGCCAGCAGATTAGCAGGGGATCAGCCCCAGCATTTT
TRBJ2-3	medium-sized	NA	TRBV24-1	CATSSSGTDTQYF	TGTGCCACCTCGTCATCGGGAACAGATACGCAGTATTTT
TRBJ2-7	many	TRBD2	TRBV29-1	CSALGLAWSEQYF	TGCAGCGCCCTTGGACTAGCGTGGAGCGAGCAGTACTTC
TRBJ1-3	many	NA	TRBV28	CASSLGQTTGNTIYF	TGTGCCAGCAGTTTAGGACAAACAACTGGAAACACCATATATTTT
TRBJ2-5	many	NA	TRBV10-3	CAISGTVSETQYF	TGTGCCATCAGTGGGACCGTTTCAGAGACCCAGTACTTC
TRBJ1-1	few	NA	TRBV28	CASSPTPSYRMNTEAFF	TGTGCCAGCAGTCCCACCCCTTCATACCGAATGAACACTGAAGCTTTCTTT
TRBJ2-2	many	NA	TRBV24-1	CAPLGTGELFF	TGTGCCCCCCTTGGGACCGGGGAGCTGTTTTTT
TRBJ2-6	many	NA	TRBV18	CASSTGLTGANVLTF	TGTGCCAGCTCAACGGGACTTACGGGGGCCAACGTCCTGACTTTC
TRBJ2-5	many	NA	TRBV12-5	CASAVKPETQYF	TGTGCTAGTGCCGTGAAACCAGAGACCCAGTACTTC